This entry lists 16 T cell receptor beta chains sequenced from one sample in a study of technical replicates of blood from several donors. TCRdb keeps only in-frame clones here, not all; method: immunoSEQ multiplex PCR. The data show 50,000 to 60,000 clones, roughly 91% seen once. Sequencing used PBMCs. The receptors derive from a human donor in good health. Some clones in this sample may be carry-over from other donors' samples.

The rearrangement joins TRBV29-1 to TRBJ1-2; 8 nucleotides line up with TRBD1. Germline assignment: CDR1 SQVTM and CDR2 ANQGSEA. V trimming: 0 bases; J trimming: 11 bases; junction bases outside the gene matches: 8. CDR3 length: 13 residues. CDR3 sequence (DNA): TGCAGCGTTGAAGATCTTGGGACAGGAGGATACACCTTC. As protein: CSVEDLGTGGYTF.

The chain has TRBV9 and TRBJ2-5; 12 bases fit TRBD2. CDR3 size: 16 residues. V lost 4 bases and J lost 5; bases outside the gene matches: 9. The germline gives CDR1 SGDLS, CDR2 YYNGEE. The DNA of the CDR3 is TGTGCCAGCAGCCCGCGGGGGACTAGCGGGCTCGAGACCCAGTACTTC. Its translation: CASSPRGTSGLETQYF.

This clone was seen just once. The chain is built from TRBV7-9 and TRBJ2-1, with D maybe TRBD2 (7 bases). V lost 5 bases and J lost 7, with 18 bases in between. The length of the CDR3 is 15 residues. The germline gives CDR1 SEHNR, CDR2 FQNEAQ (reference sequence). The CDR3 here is CASSARGGAQNEQFF. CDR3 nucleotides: TGTGCCAGCAGCGCAAGAGGGGGGGCGCAAAATGAGCAGTTCTTC.

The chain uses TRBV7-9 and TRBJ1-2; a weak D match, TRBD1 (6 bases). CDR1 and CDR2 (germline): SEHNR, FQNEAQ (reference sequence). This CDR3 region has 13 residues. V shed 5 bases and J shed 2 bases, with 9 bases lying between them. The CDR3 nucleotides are TGTGCCAGCAGCCCCGGACAGAACTATGGCTACACCTTC. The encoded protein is CASSPGQNYGYTF. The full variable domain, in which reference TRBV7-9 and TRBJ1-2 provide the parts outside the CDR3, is DTGVSQNPRHKITKRGQNVTFRCDPISEHNRLYWYRQTLGQGPEFLTYFQNEAQLEKSRLLSDRFSAERPKGSFSTLEIQRTEQGDSAMYLCASSPGQNYGYTFGSGTRLTVV.

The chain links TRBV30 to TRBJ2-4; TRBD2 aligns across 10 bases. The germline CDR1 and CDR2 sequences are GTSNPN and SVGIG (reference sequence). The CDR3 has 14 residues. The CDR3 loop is CASSSLAGENIQYF. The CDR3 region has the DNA TGTGCTTCGTCCTCCCTAGCGGGAGAAAACATTCAGTACTTC.

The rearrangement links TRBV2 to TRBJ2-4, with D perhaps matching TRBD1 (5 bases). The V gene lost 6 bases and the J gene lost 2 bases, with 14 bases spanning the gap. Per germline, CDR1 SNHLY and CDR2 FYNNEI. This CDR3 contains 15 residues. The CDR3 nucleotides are TGTGCCAGCAGACAGGAGCTCGGATCCAAAAACATTCAGTACTTC. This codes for CASRQELGSKNIQYF.

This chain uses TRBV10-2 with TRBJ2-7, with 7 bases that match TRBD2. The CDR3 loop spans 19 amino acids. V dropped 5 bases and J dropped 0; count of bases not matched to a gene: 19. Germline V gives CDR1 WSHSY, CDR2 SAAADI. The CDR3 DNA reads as TGCGCCAGCAGTTCCTCTAAGTTCAAAGCGGGGATCGACTCCTACGAGCAGTACTTC. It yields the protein CASSSSKFKAGIDSYEQYF.

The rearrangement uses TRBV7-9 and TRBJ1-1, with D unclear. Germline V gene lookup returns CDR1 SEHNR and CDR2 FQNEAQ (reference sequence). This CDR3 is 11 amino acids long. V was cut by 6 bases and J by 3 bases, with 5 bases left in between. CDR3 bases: TGTGCCAGCAGTCCTGACACTGAAGCTTTCTTT. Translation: CASSPDTEAFF.

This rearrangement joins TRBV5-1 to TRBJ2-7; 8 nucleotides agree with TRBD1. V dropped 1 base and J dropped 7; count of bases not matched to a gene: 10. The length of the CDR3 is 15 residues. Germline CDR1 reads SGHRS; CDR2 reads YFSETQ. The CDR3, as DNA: TGCGCCAGCAGCTTGTCGCCAGGGGGCCGGGAAGAGCAGTACTTC. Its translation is CASSLSPGGREEQYF. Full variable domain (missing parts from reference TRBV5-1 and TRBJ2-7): KAGVTQTPRYLIKTRGQQVTLSCSPISGHRSVSWYQQTPGQGLQFLFEYFSETQRNKGNFPGRFSGRQFSNSRSEMNVSTLELGDSALYLCASSLSPGGREEQYFGPGTRLTVT.

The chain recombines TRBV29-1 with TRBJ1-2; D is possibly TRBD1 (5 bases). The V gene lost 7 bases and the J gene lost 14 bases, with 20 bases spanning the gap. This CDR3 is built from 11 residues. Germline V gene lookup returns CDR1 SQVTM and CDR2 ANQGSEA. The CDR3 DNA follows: TGCAGCGCCGGAGGGGCCGACGGGGATACCTTC. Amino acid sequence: CSAGGADGDTF.

This chain's CDR3 is CATSNQQGNTEAFF. The CDR3 bases are TGTGCCACCAGCAACCAACAGGGGAACACTGAAGCTTTCTTT. The J gene is TRBJ1-1, the V gene TRBV15, with D tentatively TRBD1 (6 bases). There are 14 residues in the CDR3. In germline, CDR1 is LNHNV, CDR2 YYDKDF (reference sequence). V was clipped by 4 bases and J by 1 base, with 10 bases between them.

CDR3 loop: CASSSEAVYNEQFF. The CDR3 bases are TGCGCCAGCAGCTCCGAGGCAGTCTACAATGAGCAGTTCTTC. The chain joins TRBV5-1 to TRBJ2-1; D unclear. Per germline, CDR1 SGHRS and CDR2 YFSETQ. The V end was cut by 3 bases, the J end by 3 bases, with 10 bases between. This CDR3 contains 14 residues. Full variable domain (rest looked up from reference TRBV5-1 and TRBJ2-1): KAGVTQTPRYLIKTRGQQVTLSCSPISGHRSVSWYQQTPGQGLQFLFEYFSETQRNKGNFPGRFSGRQFSNSRSEMNVSTLELGDSALYLCASSSEAVYNEQFFGPGTRLTVL.

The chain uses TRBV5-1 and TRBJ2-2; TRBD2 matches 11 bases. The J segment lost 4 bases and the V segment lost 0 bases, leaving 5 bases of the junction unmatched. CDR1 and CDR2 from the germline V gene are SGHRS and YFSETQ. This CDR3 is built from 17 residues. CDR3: CASSLVTSGKATGELFF. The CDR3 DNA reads TGCGCCAGCAGCTTGGTGACTAGCGGGAAGGCCACCGGGGAGCTGTTTTTT.

The CDR3 sequence is CSALYYGYTF. CDR3 sequence (DNA): TGCAGTGCCCTCTACTATGGCTACACCTTC. The rearrangement links TRBV20-1 to TRBJ1-2; no firm D call. Trimming removed 6 bases at V and 3 bases at J, with 5 bases between. Looked up from germline, CDR1 is DFQATT and CDR2 is SNEGSKA (reference sequence). The CDR3 is 10 amino acids.

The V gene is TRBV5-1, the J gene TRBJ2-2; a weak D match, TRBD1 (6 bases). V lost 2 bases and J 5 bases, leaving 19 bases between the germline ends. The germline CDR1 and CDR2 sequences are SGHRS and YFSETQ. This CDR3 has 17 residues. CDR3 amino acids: CASSFSRDTFGTGELFF. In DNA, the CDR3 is TGCGCCAGCAGCTTTAGCCGGGACACCTTCGGTACCGGGGAGCTGTTTTTT.

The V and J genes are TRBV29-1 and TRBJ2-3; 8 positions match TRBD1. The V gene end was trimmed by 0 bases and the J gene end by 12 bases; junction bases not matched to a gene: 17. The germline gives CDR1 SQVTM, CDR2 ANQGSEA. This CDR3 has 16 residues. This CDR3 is CSVEDPRENRGILQYF. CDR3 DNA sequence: TGCAGCGTTGAAGATCCACGGGAGAACAGGGGGATACTCCAGTATTTT.